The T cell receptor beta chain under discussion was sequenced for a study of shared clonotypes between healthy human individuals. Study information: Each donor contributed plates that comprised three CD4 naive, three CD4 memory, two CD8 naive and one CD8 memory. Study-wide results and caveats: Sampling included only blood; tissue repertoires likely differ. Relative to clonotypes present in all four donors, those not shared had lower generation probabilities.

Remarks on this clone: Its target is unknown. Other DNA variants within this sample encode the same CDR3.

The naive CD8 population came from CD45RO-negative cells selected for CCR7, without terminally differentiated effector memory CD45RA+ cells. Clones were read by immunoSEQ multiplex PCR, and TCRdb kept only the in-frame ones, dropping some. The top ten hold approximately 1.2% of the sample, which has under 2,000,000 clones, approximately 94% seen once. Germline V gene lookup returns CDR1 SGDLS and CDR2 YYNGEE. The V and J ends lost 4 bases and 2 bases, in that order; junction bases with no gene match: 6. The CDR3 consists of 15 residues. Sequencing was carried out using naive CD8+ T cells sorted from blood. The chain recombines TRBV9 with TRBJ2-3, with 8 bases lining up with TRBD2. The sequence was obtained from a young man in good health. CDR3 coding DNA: TGTGCCAGCAGCCCAGGACTAGCCTCCACAGATACGCAGTATTTT. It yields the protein CASSPGLASTDTQYF.